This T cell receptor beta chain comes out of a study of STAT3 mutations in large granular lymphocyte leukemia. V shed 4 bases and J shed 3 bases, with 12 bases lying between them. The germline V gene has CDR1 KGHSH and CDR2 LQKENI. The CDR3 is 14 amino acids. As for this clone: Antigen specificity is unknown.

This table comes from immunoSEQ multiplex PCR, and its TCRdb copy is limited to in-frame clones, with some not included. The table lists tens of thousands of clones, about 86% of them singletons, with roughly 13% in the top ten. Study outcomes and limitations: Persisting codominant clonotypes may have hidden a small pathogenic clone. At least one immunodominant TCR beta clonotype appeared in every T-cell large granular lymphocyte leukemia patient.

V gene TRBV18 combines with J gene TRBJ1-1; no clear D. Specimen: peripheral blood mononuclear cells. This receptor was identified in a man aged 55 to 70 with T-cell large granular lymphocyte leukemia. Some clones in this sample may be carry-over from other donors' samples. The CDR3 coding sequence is TGTGCCAGCTCACAAAATCCCGCGGACACTGAAGCTTTCTTT. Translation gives CASSQNPADTEAFF. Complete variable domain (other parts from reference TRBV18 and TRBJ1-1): NAGVMQNPRHLVRRRGQEARLRCSPMKGHSHVYWYRQLPEEGLKFMVYLQKENIIDESGMPKERFSAEFPKEGPSILRIQQVVRGDSAAYFCASSQNPADTEAFFGQGTRLTVV.